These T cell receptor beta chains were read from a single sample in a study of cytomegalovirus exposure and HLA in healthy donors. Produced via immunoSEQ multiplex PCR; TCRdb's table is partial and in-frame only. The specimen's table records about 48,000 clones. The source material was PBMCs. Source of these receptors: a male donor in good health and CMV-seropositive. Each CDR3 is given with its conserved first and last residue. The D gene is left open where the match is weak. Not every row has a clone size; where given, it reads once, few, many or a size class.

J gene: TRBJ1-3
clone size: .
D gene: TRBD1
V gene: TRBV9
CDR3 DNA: TGTGCCAGCAGCGGGGACAGAATAGGAAACACCATATATTTT
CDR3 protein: CASSGDRIGNTIYF

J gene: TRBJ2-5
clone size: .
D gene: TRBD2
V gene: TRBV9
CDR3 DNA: TGTGTCAGCAGCGTTAGCGGGAGCCAAGAGACCCAGTACTTC
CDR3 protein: CVSSVSGSQETQYF

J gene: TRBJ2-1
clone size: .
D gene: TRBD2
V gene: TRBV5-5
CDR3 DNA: TGTGCCAGCATCCTAGAGGGCGGGAGCTCCTACAATGAGCAGTTCTTC
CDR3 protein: CASILEGGSSYNEQFF

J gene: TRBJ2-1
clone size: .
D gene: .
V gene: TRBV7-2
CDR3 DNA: TGTGCCAGCAGCTTAAATGCCGGGAGCGAGGAGCAGTTCTTC
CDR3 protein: CASSLNAGSEEQFF

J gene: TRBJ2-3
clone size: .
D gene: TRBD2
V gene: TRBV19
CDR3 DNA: TGTGCCAGTAGTTTTACTAGCGGGGGGTCCCGGCATACGCAGTATTTT
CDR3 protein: CASSFTSGGSRHTQYF

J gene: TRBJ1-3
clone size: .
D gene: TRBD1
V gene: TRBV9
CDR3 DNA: TGTGCCAGCAGCCCTGGGACAGGGTGGGTTTCTGGGGACACCATATATTTT
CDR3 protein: CASSPGTGWVSGDTIYF

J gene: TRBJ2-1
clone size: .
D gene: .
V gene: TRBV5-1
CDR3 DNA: TGCGCCAGCACTGGCTGGCGGGGCGATGAGCAGTTCTTC
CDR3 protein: CASTGWRGDEQFF

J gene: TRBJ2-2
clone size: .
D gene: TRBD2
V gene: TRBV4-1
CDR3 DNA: TGCGCCAGCAGCCCGGGGGGCACCGGGGAGCTGTTTTTT
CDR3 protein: CASSPGGTGELFF

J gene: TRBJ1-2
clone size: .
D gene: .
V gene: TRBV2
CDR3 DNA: TGTGCCAGCAGTGATGAGGACAGAATGCTGGGCTATGGCTACACCTTC
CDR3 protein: CASSDEDRMLGYGYTF

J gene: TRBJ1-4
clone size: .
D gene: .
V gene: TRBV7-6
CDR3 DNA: TGTGCCAGCAGCCAAGGGGTAACTAATGAAAAACTGTTTTTT
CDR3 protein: CASSQGVTNEKLFF

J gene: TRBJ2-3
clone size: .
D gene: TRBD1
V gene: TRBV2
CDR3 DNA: TGTGCCAGCAGTGGTCTTACCGGGACAGGGGGTTCAGATACGCAGTATTTT
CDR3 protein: CASSGLTGTGGSDTQYF

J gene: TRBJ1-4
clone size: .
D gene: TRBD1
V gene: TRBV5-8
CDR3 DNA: TGTGCCAGCAGCTTGGGACAGGGGATTGAAAAACTGTTTTTT
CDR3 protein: CASSLGQGIEKLFF

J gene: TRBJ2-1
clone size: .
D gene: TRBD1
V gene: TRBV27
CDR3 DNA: TGTGCCAGCAGGGGACAGGGGGCTTACAATGAGCAGTTCTTC
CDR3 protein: CASRGQGAYNEQFF

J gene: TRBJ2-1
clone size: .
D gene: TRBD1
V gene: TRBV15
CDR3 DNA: TGTGCCACCAGCATCGATCGGACAGGGGATTACAATGAGCAGTTCTTC
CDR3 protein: CATSIDRTGDYNEQFF

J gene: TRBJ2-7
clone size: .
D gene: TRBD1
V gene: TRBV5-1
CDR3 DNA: TGCGCCAGCAGCTCCCAAGGGACAGGGCTGGACGAGCAGTACTTC
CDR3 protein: CASSSQGTGLDEQYF

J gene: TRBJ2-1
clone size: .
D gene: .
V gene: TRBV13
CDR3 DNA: TGTGCCAGCAGCCTGACCAAAACCCGGGACAAGTACAATGAGCAGTTCTTC
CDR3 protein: CASSLTKTRDKYNEQFF

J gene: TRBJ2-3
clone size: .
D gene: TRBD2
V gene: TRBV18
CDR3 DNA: TGTGCCAGCTCACCAGCCGGGACTAGCGGACATACGCAGTATTTT
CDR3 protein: CASSPAGTSGHTQYF

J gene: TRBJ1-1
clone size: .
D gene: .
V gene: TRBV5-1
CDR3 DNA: TGCGCCAGCAGCTTGCAGGGGAATATGAACACTGAAGCTTTCTTT
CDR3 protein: CASSLQGNMNTEAFF

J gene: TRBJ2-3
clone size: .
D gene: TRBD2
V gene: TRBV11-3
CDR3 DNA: TGTGCCAGCAGCTCCTGGACTAGCTTAACTAGCACAGATACGCAGTATTTT
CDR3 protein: CASSSWTSLTSTDTQYF

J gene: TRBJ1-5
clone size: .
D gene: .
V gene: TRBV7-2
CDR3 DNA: TGTGCCAGCAGCTTAAACAGCAACAATCAGCCCCAGCATTTT
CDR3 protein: CASSLNSNNQPQHF

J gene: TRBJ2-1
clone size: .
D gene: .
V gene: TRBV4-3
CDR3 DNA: TGCGCCAGCAGCCAAGATTGGCACCCCAGCTCCTACAATGAGCAGTTCTTC
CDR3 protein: CASSQDWHPSSYNEQFF

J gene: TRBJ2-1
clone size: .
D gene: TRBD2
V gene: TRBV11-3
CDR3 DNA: TGTGCCAGCAGCTTAGATTCGGCTAGCGGGGGTGGTGAGCAGTTCTTC
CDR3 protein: CASSLDSASGGGEQFF

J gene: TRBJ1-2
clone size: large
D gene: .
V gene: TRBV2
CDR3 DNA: TGTGCCAACCCGACAGGCCTCTATGGCTACACCTTC
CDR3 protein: CANPTGLYGYTF

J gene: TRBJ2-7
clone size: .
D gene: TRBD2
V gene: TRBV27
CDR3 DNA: TGTGCCAGCAGTTCCAGCGGGGGGGCAAACGAGCAGTACTTC
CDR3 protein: CASSSSGGANEQYF

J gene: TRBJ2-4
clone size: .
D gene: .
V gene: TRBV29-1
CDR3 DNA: TGCAGCGCGTATAGCAGGGGTACGGACATTCAGTACTTC
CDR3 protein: CSAYSRGTDIQYF

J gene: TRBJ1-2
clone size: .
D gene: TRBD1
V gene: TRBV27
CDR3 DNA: TGTGCCAGCAGTCCAACCAGGACAGGGGGCGAGGGCTACACCTTC
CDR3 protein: CASSPTRTGGEGYTF

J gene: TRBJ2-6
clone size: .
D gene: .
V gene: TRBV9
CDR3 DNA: TGTGCCAGCAGCGCGCCAGGGGCAGAACCGGGAAGCTCTGGGGCCAACGTCCTGACTTTC
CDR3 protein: CASSAPGAEPGSSGANVLTF

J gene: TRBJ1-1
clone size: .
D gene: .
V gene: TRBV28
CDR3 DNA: TGTGCCAGCAGTTCCCCGGGGGAGAACACTGAAGCTTTCTTT
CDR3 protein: CASSSPGENTEAFF

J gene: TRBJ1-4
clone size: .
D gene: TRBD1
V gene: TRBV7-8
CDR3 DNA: TGTGCCAGCAGCCCGAGACAGGGCCTAAATGAAAAACTGTTTTTT
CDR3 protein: CASSPRQGLNEKLFF

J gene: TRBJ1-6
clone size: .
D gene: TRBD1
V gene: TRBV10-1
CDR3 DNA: TGCGCCAGCACCGGGAGTCGACCGTTAAAATTACAGGGGTGCTATAATTCACCCCTCCACTTT
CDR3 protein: CASTGSRPLKLQGCYNSPLHF

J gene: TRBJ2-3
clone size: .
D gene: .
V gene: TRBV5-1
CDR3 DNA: TGCGCCAGCAGCTTGGAGGGGGGCACAGATACGCAGTATTTT
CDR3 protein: CASSLEGGTDTQYF

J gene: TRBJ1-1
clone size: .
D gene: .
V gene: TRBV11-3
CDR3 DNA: TGTGCCAGCAGCCGGGGACAGAACACTGAAGCTTTCTTT
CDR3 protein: CASSRGQNTEAFF

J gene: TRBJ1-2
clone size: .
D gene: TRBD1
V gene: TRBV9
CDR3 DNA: TGTGCCAGCAGCGGAATAGGGACAGGCCCTAACTATGGCTACACCTTC
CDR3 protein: CASSGIGTGPNYGYTF

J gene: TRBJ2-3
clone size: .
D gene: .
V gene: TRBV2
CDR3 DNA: TGTGCCAGCAGCCACAGCCGACTAGTTTGGACAGATACGCAGTATTTT
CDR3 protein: CASSHSRLVWTDTQYF

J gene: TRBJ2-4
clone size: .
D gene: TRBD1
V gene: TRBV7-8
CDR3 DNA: TGTGCCAGCAGCTTGCGGACAGGTCTAGCCAAAAACATTCAGTACTTC
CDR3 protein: CASSLRTGLAKNIQYF

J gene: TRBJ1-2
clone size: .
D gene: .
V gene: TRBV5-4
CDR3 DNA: TGTGCCAGCAGCCCGCGGCGGGAAGGGAACTATGGCTACACCTTC
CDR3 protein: CASSPRREGNYGYTF

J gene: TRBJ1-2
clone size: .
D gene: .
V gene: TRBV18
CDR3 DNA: TGTGCCAGCTCACCCCGCTCACAGGGAGAGGTGAATGGCTACACCTTC
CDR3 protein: CASSPRSQGEVNGYTF

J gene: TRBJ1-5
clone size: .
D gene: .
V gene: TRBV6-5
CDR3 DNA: TGTGCCAGCAGTGGCGGGGTAGGTCAGCCCCAGCATTTT
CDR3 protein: CASSGGVGQPQHF